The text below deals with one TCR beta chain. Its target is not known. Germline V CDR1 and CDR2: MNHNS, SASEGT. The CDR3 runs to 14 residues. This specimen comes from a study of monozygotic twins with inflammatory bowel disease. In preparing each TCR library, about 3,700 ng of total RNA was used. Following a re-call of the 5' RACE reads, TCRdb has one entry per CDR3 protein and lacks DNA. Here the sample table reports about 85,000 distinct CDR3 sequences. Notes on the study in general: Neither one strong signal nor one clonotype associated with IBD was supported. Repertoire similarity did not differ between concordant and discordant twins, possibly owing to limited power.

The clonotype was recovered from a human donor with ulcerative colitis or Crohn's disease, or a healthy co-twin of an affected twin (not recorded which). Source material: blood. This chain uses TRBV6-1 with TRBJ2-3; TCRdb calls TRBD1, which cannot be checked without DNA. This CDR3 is CASSKGGYADTQYF.